The next 5 T cell receptor beta chains were all read from a single sample in a study of T-cell reconstitution after alpha-beta-depleted transplantation in children. The library targeted TCRbeta and was prepared with unique molecular identifiers. TCRdb passed the PCR reads through MiXCR, listing each CDR3 protein once. The sample records roughly 300,000 distinct CDR3 sequences, 10% being singletons. This specimen was PBMCs from the stem cell graft donor, taken from the stem cell graft. These TCRs come from a human donor who donated a stem cell graft to a child with acute lymphoblastic leukemia.

This clonotype turned up a few times. The rearrangement uses TRBV12-3 or TRBV12-4 and TRBJ2-1; TRBD1 might be the D (6 bases). Trimming shortened V by 6 bases and J by 0 bases, and 12 bases separated the two germline ends. CDR3 length: 15 residues. The CDR3 spells CASSPGADSYNEQFF. The CDR3 coding sequence is TGTGCCAGCAGCCCAGGGGCAGACTCCTACAATGAGCAGTTCTTC.

This clonotype was recorded a few times. The CDR3, as DNA: TGTGCCAGCAGTTTGGCCCGACAGGTTACAGATACGCAGTATTTT. Translation gives CASSLARQVTDTQYF. This chain uses TRBV12-3 or TRBV12-4 with TRBJ2-3, with D perhaps TRBD1 (6 bases). This CDR3 spans 15 amino acids. With 3 bases removed from V and 3 bases from J, the gap between germline ends came to 13 bases.

The CDR3 DNA is TGTGCCAGCAGCCAAGATCGGGCTTCTGGGGCCAACGTCCTGACTTTC. It codes for CASSQDRASGANVLTF. This sequence joins TRBV3-1 and TRBJ2-6; D ambiguous. The length of the CDR3 is 16 residues. Germline V gene data show CDR1 as LGHDT and CDR2 as YNNKEL (reference sequence). V was cut by 0 bases and J by 1 base, with 7 bases left in between.

This clonotype has just a few counts. The V gene is TRBV6-2 or TRBV6-3, the J gene TRBJ2-3; 9 bases map to TRBD2. Germline CDR1 and CDR2: MNHEY and SVGEGT. CDR3 size: 15 residues. V was pared by 6 bases and J by 3 bases, with 7 bases of the junction left unmatched. The DNA for the CDR3 is TGTGCCAGCAGGCTTAGCGGGAGTGGAACAGATACGCAGTATTTT. It is translated as CASRLSGSGTDTQYF.

The V and J genes are TRBV5-6 and TRBJ2-1; TRBD2 agrees at 12 bases. The J segment lost 9 bases and the V segment lost 3 bases, leaving 4 bases of the junction unmatched. Looked up from germline, CDR1 is SGHDT and CDR2 is YYEEEE. The CDR3 length is 14 residues. DNA for the CDR3: TGTGCCAGCAGCTGGACTAGCGGGATAGTTGAGCAGTTCTTC. Its protein product is CASSWTSGIVEQFF.